The 11 T cell receptor beta chains reported below all come from one sample, sequenced in a study of shared clonotypes between healthy human individuals (TCRdb year 2020). For the CD8 naive samples, CD45RO-negative cells were positively selected for CCR7, yielding a CD45RA+CCR7+ population from which TemRA cells were excluded. Library preparation employed the immunoSEQ multiplex PCR assay. Here the immuneACCESS table is served through TCRdb, limited to in-frame sequences with V and J called. Missing clones are a known gap in these copies; in checked studies unresolved V genes cover under half, and the rest lacks a known reason. A total of under 600,000 clones appear in this sample, roughly 98% of them only once. The top ten clonotypes cover 0.3% of the sample. Sequencing was carried out using naive CD8+ T cells sorted from blood. Sample cell subset or site, as interpreted from the label and publication: CD45RA+CCR7+. These receptors were collected from a man aged 25 to 40 in good health.

The chain recombines TRBV29-1 with TRBJ1-2; D unresolved. The ends were cut back, 2 bases at V and 6 bases at J, with 10 bases in the middle. CDR3 size: 12 residues. CDR1 and CDR2 (germline): SQVTM, ANQGSEA. The CDR3 loop reads CSVERQANGYTF. CDR3 bases: TGCAGCGTTGAACGGCAAGCTAATGGCTACACCTTC.

This chain uses TRBV7-6 with TRBJ1-1; TRBD1 matches at 7 bases. The germline V gene has CDR1 SGHVS and CDR2 FNYEAQ. The CDR3 runs 13 residues. The junction had 3 bases not matched to a gene; V was cut back by 3 bases and J by 5 bases. Here the CDR3 DNA reads TGTGCCAGCAGCTTCGGACAGGCGACTGAAGCTTTCTTT. The encoded protein is CASSFGQATEAFF.

The V gene is TRBV7-9, the J gene TRBJ1-1, with D unresolved. CDR1 is SEHNR and CDR2 is FQNEAQ in the germline V gene (reference sequence). Trimming took 5 bases from V and 0 from J, leaving 19 bases between them. The CDR3 covers 17 residues. CDR3 loop: CASSPNGMLFMNTEAFF. DNA of the CDR3: TGTGCCAGCAGCCCCAATGGGATGTTATTCATGAACACTGAAGCTTTCTTT.

The rearrangement uses TRBV10-1 and TRBJ1-4, with D tentatively TRBD1 (5 bases). Germline V CDR1 and CDR2: WNHNN, SYGVQD (reference sequence). V was trimmed by 7 bases and J by 7 bases, leaving 22 bases between them. CDR3 length: 16 residues. The DNA for the CDR3 is TGCGCCAGCAATAACCTGGGCGGGGGAGGAGTTGAAAAACTGTTTTTT. Residues: CASNNLGGGGVEKLFF.

About this clone: This CDR3 is also generated by other DNA sequences in the sample. The CDR3 reads CASSLGGLDGYTF. The CDR3 DNA reads TGTGCCAGCAGTTTAGGAGGGCTGGATGGCTACACCTTC. The chain uses TRBV27 and TRBJ1-2; no definite D call. V was cut by 2 bases and J by 6 bases, with 10 bases left in between. Germline-derived CDR1 and CDR2 are MNHEY and SMNVEV (reference sequence). CDR3 length equals 13 residues.

The CDR3 loop reads CATSRVATSTDTQYF. CDR3 nucleotide sequence: TGTGCCACCAGCAGAGTAGCGACTAGCACAGATACGCAGTATTTT. The J gene is TRBJ2-3, the V gene TRBV15; D may be TRBD2 (5 bases). From germline, CDR1 is LNHNV and CDR2 YYDKDF (reference sequence). This CDR3 contains 15 residues. The V and J ends lost 1 base and 0 bases respectively, with 8 bases between them.

The CDR3 DNA follows: TGCGCCAGCAGCTTGGAGACCTACTATTACCAAGAGACCCAGTACTTC. It specifies CASSLETYYYQETQYF. The rearrangement links TRBV5-1 to TRBJ2-5, with D hard to call. The CDR3 consists of 16 residues. Germline V gives CDR1 SGHRS, CDR2 YFSETQ. V shed 0 bases and J shed 0 bases, with 12 bases lying between them.

The chain recombines TRBV6-5 with TRBJ1-2; a weak D match, TRBD1 (5 bases). V dropped 2 bases and J dropped 6 bases, with 10 bases sitting between them. Germline V gene sequence: CDR1 MNHEY, CDR2 SVGAGI. The CDR3 has 13 amino acids. The CDR3 spells CASSYAGEDGYTF. CDR3 coding DNA: TGTGCCAGCAGTTACGCGGGGGAAGATGGCTACACCTTC.

The chain combines TRBV11-2 with TRBJ2-7; tentative D call: TRBD1 (6 bases). The germline V gene has CDR1 SGHAT and CDR2 FQNNGV. Trimming removed 0 bases at V and 2 bases at J, with 11 bases between. This CDR3 is built from 15 residues. This CDR3 is CASSLDHGQTYEQYF. The CDR3 DNA reads TGTGCCAGCAGCTTAGATCACGGACAGACCTACGAGCAGTACTTC.

The chain links TRBV9 to TRBJ2-5; the match to TRBD1 covers 9 bases. Losses at the gene ends were 3 bases for V and 4 bases for J; bases not matched to a gene: 10. The CDR3 covers 16 residues. The germline V gene encodes CDR1 SGDLS and CDR2 YYNGEE. Here the CDR3 DNA reads TGTGCCAGCAGCGCCGAGGGGACAGGGTGGGGAGAGACCCAGTACTTC. Encoded protein: CASSAEGTGWGETQYF.

The chain is built from TRBV16 and TRBJ2-3; D remains unclear. CDR1 and CDR2 from the germline V gene are KGHSY and FQNENV. This CDR3 contains 12 residues. V was clipped by 4 bases and J by 1 base, with 3 bases between them. CDR3 in amino acids: CASSPRTDTQYF. The CDR3 DNA sequence: TGTGCCAGCAGCCCGCGCACAGATACGCAGTATTTT. The variable domain in full, with the rest retrieved from reference TRBV16 and TRBJ2-3, is GEEVAQTPKHLVRGEGQKAKLYCAPIKGHSYVFWYQQVLKNEFKFLISFQNENVFDETGMPKERFSAKCLPNSPCSLEIQATKLEDSAVYFCASSPRTDTQYFGPGTRLTVL.